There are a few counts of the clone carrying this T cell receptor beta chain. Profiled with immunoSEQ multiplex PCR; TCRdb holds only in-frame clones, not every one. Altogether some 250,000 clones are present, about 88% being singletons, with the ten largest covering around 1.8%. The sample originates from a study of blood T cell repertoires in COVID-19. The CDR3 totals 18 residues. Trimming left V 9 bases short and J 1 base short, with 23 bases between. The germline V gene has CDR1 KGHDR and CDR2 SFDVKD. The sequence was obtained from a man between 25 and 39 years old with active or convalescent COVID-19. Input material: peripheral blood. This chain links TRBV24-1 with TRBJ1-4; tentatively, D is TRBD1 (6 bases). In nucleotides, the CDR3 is TGTGCCACCTGGAGCAGGGAGGGGGTTCAGGAAACTAATGAAAAACTGTTTTTT. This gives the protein CATWSREGVQETNEKLFF.